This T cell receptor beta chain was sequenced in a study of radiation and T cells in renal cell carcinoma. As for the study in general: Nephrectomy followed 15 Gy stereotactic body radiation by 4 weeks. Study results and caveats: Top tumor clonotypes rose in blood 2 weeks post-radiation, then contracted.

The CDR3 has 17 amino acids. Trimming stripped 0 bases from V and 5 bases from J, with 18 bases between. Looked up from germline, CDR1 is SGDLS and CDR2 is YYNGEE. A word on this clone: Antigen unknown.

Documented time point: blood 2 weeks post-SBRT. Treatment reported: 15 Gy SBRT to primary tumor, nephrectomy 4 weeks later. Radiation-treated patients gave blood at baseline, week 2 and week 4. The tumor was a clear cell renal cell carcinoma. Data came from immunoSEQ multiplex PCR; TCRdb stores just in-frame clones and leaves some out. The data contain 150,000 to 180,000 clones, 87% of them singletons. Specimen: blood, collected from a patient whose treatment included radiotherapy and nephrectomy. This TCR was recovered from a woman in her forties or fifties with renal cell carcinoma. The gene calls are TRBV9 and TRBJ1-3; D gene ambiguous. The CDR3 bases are TGTGCCAGCAGCGTAGACGCGCCACGGCAGAGGAGAAACACCATATATTTT. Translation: CASSVDAPRQRRNTIYF.